This TCR beta chain was sequenced in a study of blood T cell repertoires in COVID-19. Study-wide context: The United States, Italy and Spain were the sources of the acute and convalescent COVID-19 samples. T cells, B-cell-depleted T cells, or PBMCs supplied cDNA or gDNA.

Per the study methods: Amplification with reference gene primers provided the estimates of nucleated cell counts. This table comes from immunoSEQ multiplex PCR, and its TCRdb copy is limited to in-frame clones, with some not included. Clone size and the V and J calls come from that table; the DNA yielded D and trimming. This sample yields about 210,000 clones, of which 70% to 90% are seen a single time; over 10% belongs to the top ten. Germline V lookup: CDR1 MNHEY, CDR2 SVGAGI. The CDR3 sequence is 12 residues long. Between the trimmed V and J ends, which lost 7 bases and 7 bases, there was a span of 13 bases. This clone has a single count.

The chain carries TRBV6-5 and TRBJ1-2; no firm D call. The receptor's source is a human donor in a cohort sampled during active COVID-19. The sample comprised peripheral blood. In DNA form, the CDR3 reads TGTGCCAGCAAAAATCAAAGACTTGGCTACACCTTC. Encoded protein: CASKNQRLGYTF.